Reported below is one T cell receptor (beta chain). This receptor's antigen is unknown. Qualities for individual bases were not recorded, and no much larger clone is one base off. The immunoSEQ Assay, a bias-controlled multiplex PCR, was used to amplify TCRbeta CDR3 regions from genomic DNA. In the paper's pipeline: The number of nucleated cells in each sample was estimated from the amplification of reference gene primers within the assay. To quantify the absolute abundance of each unique TCRbeta CDR3 rearrangement, sequence reads were collapsed and filtered. For each sample, productive Simpson clonality was calculated as the square root of Simpson's diversity index over productive rearrangements. The clones in this table, taken by TCRdb from immuneACCESS, are in-frame only. Not every clone is retained; where verified, under half of the shortfall comes from an unresolved V gene, and the cause of the rest is unknown. V, J and clone size are those of that table, while D and trimming were read from the DNA. In this sample the table shows 410,000 or so clones, 70% to 90% of which occur a single time. The top ten hold about 1.4% of the sample.

These data belong to a study of blood T cell repertoires in COVID-19 (dated by TCRdb to 2019 to 2021). Regarding the research as a whole: Collaborator samples came from the United States, Italy and Spain and covered acute and convalescent phases of COVID-19. The material from the prospective study consisted of cDNA or gDNA derived from T cells, B-cell-depleted T cells, or PBMCs. The dataset comprised deeply sampled blood TCRbeta repertoires from subjects exposed to, actively infected with, or recovered from COVID-19. The repertoires were released in a freely available public database meant as a resource for research on the immune response to SARS-CoV-2. The samples were drawn from the first 160 participants of the ongoing ImmuneRACE study and from 1,254 subjects provided by 6 global collaborators. A de-identified subject ID, COVID-19 status, age in years and sex were almost always included in the sample metadata. HLA class I and class II types, where available, came from metadata supplied by the sample provider rather than from assay-based typing.

The V end gives up 4 bases and the J end 5 bases, leaving 7 bases in the junction not matched to a gene. The CDR3 starts with the cysteine, ends with the phenylalanine, and has 15 residues. Only the CDR3 region is kept as DNA, spanning 45 bases read in frame from base 1. From the germline V gene (reference sequence), CDR1 is LNHDA and CDR2 is SQIVND. One collaborating source in Seattle enrolled patients while the patients were actively infected and followed the patients over time throughout the course of disease. Each collaborating institution followed its own protocols to collect whole blood in K2EDTA tubes. For TCRbeta analysis, collaborators shipped samples in one of three forms: frozen whole blood, isolated PBMCs, or DNA extracted from either of those sample types. Broader findings and caveats from the paper: Clinical and demographic metadata were provided uncurated, with the amount varying by source and participant.

In this chain, TRBV19 is recombined with TRBJ1-4; TRBD1 aligns with 7 central bases. This receptor was taken from a woman aged 40 to 49 with COVID-19, enrolled during active disease. The sequenced material came from peripheral blood. The CDR3: CASSTRQGGNEKLFF. The nucleotide sequence reads as follows: TGTGCCAGTAGTACCAGACAGGGCGGGAATGAAAAACTGTTTTTT.